The source of this T cell receptor beta chain is a study of T cell repertoires in cytomegalovirus infection. Across the whole study: Researchers turned to recently identified HLA-C-restricted CMV epitopes as well as well-studied HLA-B-restricted ones. Points from the study as a whole: CMV-specific TCR beta clonotypes restricted by HLA-C were the ones dominating the ex vivo response. Public TCR beta family frequency separated CMV-and-HLA carriers, including in an independent cohort.

TCRdb redid the calling of the reads with MiXCR, one entry per CDR3 protein. The sample lists about 830,000 distinct CDR3 sequences, 30% to 35% occurring once. As for this clonotype: The target antigen is unknown.

The junction had 8 bases not matched to a gene; V was cut back by 6 bases and J by 4 bases. CDR3 length: 14 amino acids. The germline V gene encodes CDR1 MNHEY and CDR2 SMNVEV (reference sequence). The sample here was cultured CD8+ T cells from PBMCs, taken from culture after CMV antigen stimulation. V is TRBV27 and J is TRBJ1-1, with 7 positions matching TRBD1. The clonotype was recovered from a human donor in good health (CMV status not recorded). Some clones in this sample may be carry-over from other donors' samples. The DNA for the CDR3 is TGTGCCAGCAGAACCCGACAGGGAGGCACTGAAGCTTTCTTT. This gives the protein CASRTRQGGTEAFF.